The entry that follows covers one T cell receptor (beta chain) sequence. This record comes from a study of OX40 agonist ivuxolimab in advanced cancers. Profiled with immunoSEQ multiplex PCR; TCRdb holds only in-frame clones, not every one. The table includes 57,000 or so clones, about 89% detected once. This CDR3 region has 16 residues. Germline CDR1 MNHNY, CDR2 SVGAGI (reference sequence). With 7 bases clipped from V and 2 bases from J, the junction kept 5 bases outside the gene matches. The chain links TRBV6-6 to TRBJ2-6; 10 bases are a match to TRBD1. The receptor was isolated from an adult with an advanced solid tumor such as melanoma, head and neck, liver or kidney cancer. The sequencing used CD4+ or CD8+ T cells sorted from blood, collected in a trial of the OX40 agonist ivuxolimab. CDR3 in DNA: TGTGCCAGCATTGGGACAGGGGACCCTGGGGCCAACGTCCTGACTTTC. Amino acid sequence: CASIGTGDPGANVLTF.